This T cell receptor beta chain appears in the sequencing data of a study of OX40 agonist ivuxolimab in advanced cancers. Study-level background: Ivuxolimab was a fully human IgG2 agonistic monoclonal antibody targeting the costimulatory receptor OX40 (CD134). Intravenous ivuxolimab was administered to patients every 2 weeks at six dose levels: 0.01, 0.1, 0.3, 1.5, 3 and 10 mg/kg. Of the approximately 53 patients in dose escalation, about 20 had hepatocellular carcinoma, about 15 had melanoma, 9 had renal cell carcinoma and 9 had head and neck cancer. In the dose-escalation cohort, about four fifths of patients were male, and the mean age was roughly 56 years with a range of about 20 to 80. Prior anti-PD-1, anti-PD-L1 or anti-CTLA-4 therapy was permitted, and approximately 40% of dose-escalation patients had received checkpoint inhibitors. Partial responses occurred in three dose-escalation patients, of whom one had hepatocellular carcinoma and two had cutaneous melanoma. Peripheral TCRbeta sequencing aimed to test whether ivuxolimab altered TCR sequence diversity and caused clonal T-cell expansion. The paper describes the monotherapy dose-escalation part (N of about 50 patients) of the phase I trial of ivuxolimab.

The full study reports these points: In partial responders in the 0.1-3.0 mg/kg groups, normalized peripheral clonal expansion was found to be among the lowest, especially among CD8+ T cells. At doses from 0.1 to 3.0 mg/kg, clonal expansion was seen in both CD4+ and CD8+ blood T cells between baseline and week 6. Low levels of normalized T-cell clonal expansion were also seen in some nonresponding patients. On average, CD8+ T cells showed more expanded clones than CD4+ T cells after ivuxolimab. Which antigens the clonally expanded peripheral T cells were specific for was not determined.

To sequence the TCRbeta CDR3 region, genomic DNA was isolated from the sorted cells. The immunoSEQ Assay was used to sequence the TCRbeta CDR3 regions. TCRdb took over this immuneACCESS table, retaining in-frame rearrangements with V and J assigned. Such tables are incomplete; in checked studies, under half of the missing clones stem from an unresolved V gene, and the remainder is unexplained. The sample table contains about 48,000 clones; only one count was recorded for 88% of them. The top ten constitute about 56% of the sample. The CDR3, from cysteine to phenylalanine, totals 16 residues. Only the CDR3 region is kept as DNA, spanning 48 bases read in frame from base 1. The germline V gene (reference sequence) sets CDR1 to WNHNN and CDR2 to SYGVQD. V is pruned by 4 bases and J by 5 bases, leaving 7 bases of the junction without a gene match. As concerns this clone: The antigen it binds to is not known. Per-base quality was not reported, and no clone a single base away is much larger than it.

Patients with autoimmune disease history or receiving systemic immunosuppression were excluded from the trial. Peripheral blood for TCR sequencing was collected from all dose cohorts at baseline, on cycle 4 day 1, and on cycle 7 day 1. The samples were taken from a phase I, first-in-human, multicenter, open-label dose-escalation trial of ivuxolimab. Adults with locally advanced or metastatic melanoma, renal cell carcinoma, hepatocellular carcinoma or head and neck squamous cell carcinoma were enrolled in the trial. Before TCR sequencing, CD4+ T cells and CD8+ T cells from peripheral blood were sorted into separate populations.

The sequencing used CD4+ or CD8+ T cells sorted from blood, collected in a trial of the OX40 agonist ivuxolimab. This TCR came from an adult with an advanced solid tumor such as melanoma, head and neck, liver or kidney cancer. The chain is encoded by TRBV10-1 joined to TRBJ2-1; 11 central bases correspond to TRBD2. In nucleotide form, the sequence is TGCGCCAGCAGTGGTACTAGCGGGGGATTGAACAATGAGCAGTTCTTC. This encodes CASSGTSGGLNNEQFF.